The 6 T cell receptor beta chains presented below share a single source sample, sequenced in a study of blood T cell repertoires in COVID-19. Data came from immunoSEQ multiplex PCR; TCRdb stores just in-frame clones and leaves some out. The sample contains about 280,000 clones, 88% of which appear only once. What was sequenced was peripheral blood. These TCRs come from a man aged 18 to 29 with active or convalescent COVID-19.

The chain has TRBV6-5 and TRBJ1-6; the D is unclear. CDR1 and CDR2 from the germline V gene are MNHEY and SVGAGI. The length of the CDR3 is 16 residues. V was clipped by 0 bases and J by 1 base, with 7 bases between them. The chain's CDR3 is CASSYSKRSYNSPLHF. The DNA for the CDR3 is TGTGCCAGCAGTTACTCGAAGAGGTCCTATAATTCACCCCTCCACTTT.

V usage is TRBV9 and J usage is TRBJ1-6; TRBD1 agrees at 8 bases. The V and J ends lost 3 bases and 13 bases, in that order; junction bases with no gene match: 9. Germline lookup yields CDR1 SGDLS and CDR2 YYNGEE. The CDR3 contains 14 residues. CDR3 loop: CASSEGTGTNPLHF. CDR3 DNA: TGTGCCAGCAGCGAGGGGACAGGAACAAATCCCCTCCACTTT. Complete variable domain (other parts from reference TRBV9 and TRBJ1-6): DSGVTQTPKHLITATGQRVTLRCSPRSGDLSVYWYQQSLDQGLQFLIQYYNGEERAKGNILERFSAQQFPDLHSELNLSSLELGDSALYFCASSEGTGTNPLHFGNGTRLTVT.

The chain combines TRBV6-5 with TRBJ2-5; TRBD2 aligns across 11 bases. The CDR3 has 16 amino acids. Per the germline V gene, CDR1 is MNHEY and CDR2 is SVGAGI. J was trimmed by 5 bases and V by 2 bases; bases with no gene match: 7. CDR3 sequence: CASSYGRASGGETQYF. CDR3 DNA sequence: TGTGCCAGCAGTTACGGCCGGGCTAGCGGGGGGGAGACCCAGTACTTC.

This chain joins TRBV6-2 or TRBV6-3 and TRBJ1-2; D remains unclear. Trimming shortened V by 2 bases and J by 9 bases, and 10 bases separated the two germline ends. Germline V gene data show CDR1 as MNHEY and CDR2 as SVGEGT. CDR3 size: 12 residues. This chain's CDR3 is CASSYEGGRYTF. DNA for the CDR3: TGTGCCAGCAGTTACGAGGGTGGGCGCTACACCTTC.

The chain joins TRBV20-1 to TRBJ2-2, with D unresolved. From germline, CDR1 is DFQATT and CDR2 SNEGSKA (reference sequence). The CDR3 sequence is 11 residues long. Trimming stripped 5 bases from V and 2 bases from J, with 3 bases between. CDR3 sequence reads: CSALNTGELFF. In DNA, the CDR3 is TGCAGTGCTTTAAACACCGGGGAGCTGTTTTTT.

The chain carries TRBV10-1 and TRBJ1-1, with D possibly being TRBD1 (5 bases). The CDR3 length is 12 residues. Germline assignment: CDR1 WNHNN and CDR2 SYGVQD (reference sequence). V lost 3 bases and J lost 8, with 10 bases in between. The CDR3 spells CASSDGRGEAFF. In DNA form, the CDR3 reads TGCGCCAGCAGTGATGGTCGGGGGGAAGCTTTCTTT.